This T cell receptor (beta chain) stems from a study of blood T cell repertoires in COVID-19. The overall study: Collection of acute and convalescent COVID-19 samples took place in the United States, Italy and Spain. PBMCs, B-cell-depleted T cells, or T cells provided the cDNA or gDNA that made up the material.

Original processing notes: Scientists estimated how many nucleated cells there were by amplifying reference gene primers. Libraries were prepared by immunoSEQ multiplex PCR; TCRdb keeps only in-frame clonotypes and omits some of them. From that table come the V and J calls and clone size; the DNA was used to work out D and trimming. The sample lists roughly 150,000 clones; 80% to 90% were seen once. From germline, CDR1 is MNHEY and CDR2 SMNVEV (reference sequence). V lost 5 bases to trimming and J lost 5 bases; unmatched junction nucleotides: 12. The CDR3 is 16 residues long. The rearrangement uses TRBV27 and TRBJ1-2; 9 nucleotides match TRBD1. The clonotype originates from a woman in her sixties or seventies with COVID-19, enrolled during active disease. The sequencing input was peripheral blood. CDR3 sequence reads: CASSLTPGQGIYGYTF. The CDR3 bases are TGTGCCAGCAGTCTTACTCCGGGACAGGGCATATATGGCTACACCTTC.